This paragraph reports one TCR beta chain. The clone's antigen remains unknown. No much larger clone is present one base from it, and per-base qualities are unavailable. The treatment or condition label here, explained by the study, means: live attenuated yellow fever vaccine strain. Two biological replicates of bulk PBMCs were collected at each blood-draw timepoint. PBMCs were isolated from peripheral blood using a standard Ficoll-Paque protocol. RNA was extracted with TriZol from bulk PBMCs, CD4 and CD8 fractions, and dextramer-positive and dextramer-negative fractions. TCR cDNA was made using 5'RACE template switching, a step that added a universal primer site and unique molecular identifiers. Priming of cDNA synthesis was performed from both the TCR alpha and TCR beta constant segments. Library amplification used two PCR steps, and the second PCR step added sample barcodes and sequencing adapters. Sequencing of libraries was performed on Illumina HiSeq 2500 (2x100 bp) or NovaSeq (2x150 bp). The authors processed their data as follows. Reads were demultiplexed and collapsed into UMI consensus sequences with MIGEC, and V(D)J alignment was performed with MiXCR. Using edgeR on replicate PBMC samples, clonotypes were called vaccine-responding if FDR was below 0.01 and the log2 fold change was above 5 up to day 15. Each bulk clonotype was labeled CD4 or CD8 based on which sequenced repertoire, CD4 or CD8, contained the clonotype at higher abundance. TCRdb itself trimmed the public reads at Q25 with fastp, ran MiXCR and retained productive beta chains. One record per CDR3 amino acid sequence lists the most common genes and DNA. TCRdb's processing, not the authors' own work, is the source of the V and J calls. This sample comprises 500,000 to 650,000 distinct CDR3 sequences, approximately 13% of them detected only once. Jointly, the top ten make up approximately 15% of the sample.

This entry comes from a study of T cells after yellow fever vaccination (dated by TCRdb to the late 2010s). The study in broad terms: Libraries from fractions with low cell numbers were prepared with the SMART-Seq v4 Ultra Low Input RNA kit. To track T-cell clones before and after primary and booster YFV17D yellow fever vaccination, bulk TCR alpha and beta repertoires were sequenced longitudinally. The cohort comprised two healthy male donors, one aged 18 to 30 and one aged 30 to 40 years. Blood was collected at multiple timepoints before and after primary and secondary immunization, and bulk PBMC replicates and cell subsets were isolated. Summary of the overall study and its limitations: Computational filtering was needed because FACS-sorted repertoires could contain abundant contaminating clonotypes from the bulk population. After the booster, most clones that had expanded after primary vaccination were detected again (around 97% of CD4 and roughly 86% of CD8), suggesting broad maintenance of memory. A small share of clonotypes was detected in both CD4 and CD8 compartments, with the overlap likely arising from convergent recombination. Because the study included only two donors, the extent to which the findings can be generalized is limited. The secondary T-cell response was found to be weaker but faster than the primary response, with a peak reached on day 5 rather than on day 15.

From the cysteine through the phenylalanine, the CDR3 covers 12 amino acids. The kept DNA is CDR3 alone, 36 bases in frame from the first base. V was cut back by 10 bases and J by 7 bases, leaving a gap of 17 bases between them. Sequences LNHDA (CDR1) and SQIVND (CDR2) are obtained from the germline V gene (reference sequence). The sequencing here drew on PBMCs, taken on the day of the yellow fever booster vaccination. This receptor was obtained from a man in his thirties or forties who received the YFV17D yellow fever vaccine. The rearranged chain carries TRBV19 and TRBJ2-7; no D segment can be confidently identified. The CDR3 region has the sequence CATVTLLGEQYF. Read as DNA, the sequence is TGTGCCACGGTCACCCTCCTCGGGGAGCAGTACTTC.